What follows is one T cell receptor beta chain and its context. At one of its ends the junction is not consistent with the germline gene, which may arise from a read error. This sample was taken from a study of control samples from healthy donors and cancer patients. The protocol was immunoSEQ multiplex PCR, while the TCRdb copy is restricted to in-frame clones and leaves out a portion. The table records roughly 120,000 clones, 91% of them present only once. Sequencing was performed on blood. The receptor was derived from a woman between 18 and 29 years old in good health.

The CDR3 DNA follows: TGTGCCAGCAGCTTAACAACCACAGAGACGCAGTATTTT. It is translated as CASSLTTTETQYF. The chain is built from TRBV7-3 and TRBJ2-3, with D unclear. Germline CDR1 SGHTA, CDR2 FQGTGA. CDR3 length: 13 residues. Full variable domain (rest looked up from reference TRBV7-3 and TRBJ2-3): GAGVSQTPSNKVTEKGKYVELRCDPISGHTALYWYRQSLGQGPEFLIYFQGTGAADDSGLPNDRFFAVRPEGSVSTLKIQRTERGDSAVYLCASSLTTTETQYFGPGTRLTVL.